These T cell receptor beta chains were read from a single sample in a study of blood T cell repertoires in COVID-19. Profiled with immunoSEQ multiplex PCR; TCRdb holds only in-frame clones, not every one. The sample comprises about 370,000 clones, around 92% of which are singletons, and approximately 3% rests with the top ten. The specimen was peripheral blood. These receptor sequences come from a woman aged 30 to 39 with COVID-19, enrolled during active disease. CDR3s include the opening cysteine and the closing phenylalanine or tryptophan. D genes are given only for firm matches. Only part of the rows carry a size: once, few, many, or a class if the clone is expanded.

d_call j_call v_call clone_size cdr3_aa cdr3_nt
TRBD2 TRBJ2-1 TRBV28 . CASSPMGLASNEQFF TGTGCCAGCAGTCCTATGGGACTAGCGAGCAATGAGCAGTTCTTC
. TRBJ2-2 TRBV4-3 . CASSQGLTTGELFF TGCGCCAGCAGCCAAGGCCTAACCACCGGGGAGCTGTTTTTT
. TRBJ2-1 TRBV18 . CASSPERAPYNEQFF TGTGCCAGCTCACCGGAGCGGGCACCCTACAATGAGCAGTTCTTC
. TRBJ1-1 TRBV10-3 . CAIAPGALLTEAFF TGTGCCATCGCCCCAGGGGCGCTTTTAACTGAAGCTTTCTTT
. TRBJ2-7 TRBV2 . CASGGDASYEQYF TGTGCCAGCGGCGGGGACGCATCCTACGAGCAGTACTTC
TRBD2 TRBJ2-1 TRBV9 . CASSVSGGPYNEQFF TGTGCCAGCAGCGTAAGCGGGGGCCCCTACAATGAGCAGTTCTTC
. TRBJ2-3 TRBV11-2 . CASSWGLSSTDTQYF TGTGCCAGCAGCTGGGGCCTTTCTAGCACAGATACGCAGTATTTT
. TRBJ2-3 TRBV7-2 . CASSPSFLGALFDTQYF TGTGCCAGCAGCCCCTCGTTTCTAGGGGCCCTTTTCGATACGCAGTATTTT
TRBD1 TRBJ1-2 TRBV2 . CASSGGQGRGGYTF TGTGCCAGCAGCGGAGGACAGGGTCGGGGTGGCTACACCTTC
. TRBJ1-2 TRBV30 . CAWSVAPNYGYTF TGTGCCTGGAGTGTAGCCCCTAACTATGGCTACACCTTC
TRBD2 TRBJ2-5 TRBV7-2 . CASSLAGGGKTQYF TGTGCCAGCAGCCTCGCGGGGGGCGGTAAGACCCAGTACTTC
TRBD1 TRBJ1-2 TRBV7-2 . CASSPRQGDGYTF TGTGCCAGCAGTCCCCGACAGGGGGACGGCTACACCTTC
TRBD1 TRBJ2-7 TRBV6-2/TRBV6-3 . CASSYWGQGSEQYF TGTGCCAGCAGTTACTGGGGACAGGGGAGCGAGCAGTACTTC
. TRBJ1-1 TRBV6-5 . CASSTPGRVAFF TGTGCCAGCAGTACCCCCGGCAGGGTGGCTTTCTTT
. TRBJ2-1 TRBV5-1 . CASSFTTSGYNEQFF TGCGCCAGCAGCTTTACTACATCAGGGTACAATGAGCAGTTCTTC
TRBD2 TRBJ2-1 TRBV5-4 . CASSPGTSGDPLRDEQFF TGTGCCAGCAGCCCCGGGACTAGCGGCGACCCCCTGAGGGATGAGCAGTTCTTC
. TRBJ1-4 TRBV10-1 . CASSDRNEKLFF TGCGCCAGCAGTGACAGGAATGAAAAACTGTTTTTT
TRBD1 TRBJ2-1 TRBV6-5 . CASRNGQGSYNEQFF TGTGCCAGCAGGAACGGACAGGGCTCCTACAATGAGCAGTTCTTC
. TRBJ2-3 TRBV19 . CASSIRDFLQVTQYF TGTGCCAGTAGTATTCGGGATTTCCTACAAGTTACGCAGTATTTT
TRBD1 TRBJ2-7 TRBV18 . CASSMPGQGSYEQYF TGTGCCAGCTCGATGCCGGGACAGGGCTCCTACGAGCAGTACTTC
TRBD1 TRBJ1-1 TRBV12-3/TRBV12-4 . CATGQAAEAFF TGTGCCACGGGACAGGCCGCTGAAGCTTTCTTT
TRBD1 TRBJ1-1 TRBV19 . CASRPNRGPTEAFF TGTGCCAGCCGGCCTAACAGGGGCCCTACTGAAGCTTTCTTT
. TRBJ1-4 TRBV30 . CAWSIQGWHEKLFF TGTGCCTGGAGTATTCAGGGCTGGCATGAAAAACTGTTTTTT
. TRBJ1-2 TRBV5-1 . CASSLAGGVGYGYTF TGCGCCAGCAGCTTGGCCGGGGGGGTCGGATATGGCTACACCTTC
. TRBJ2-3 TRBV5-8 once CASNRGQSESQYF TGTGCCAGCAACAGAGGACAGTCTGAATCGCAGTATTTT
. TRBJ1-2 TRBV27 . CASSLDRRNYGYTF TGTGCCAGCAGTTTAGATCGGAGGAACTATGGCTACACCTTC
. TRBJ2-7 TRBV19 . CASSMRVSSYEQYF TGTGCCAGTAGTATGAGGGTATCGTCCTACGAGCAGTACTTC
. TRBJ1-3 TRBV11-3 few CASSLTGVSGNTIYF TGTGCCAGCAGCTTGACAGGCGTCTCTGGAAACACCATATATTTT
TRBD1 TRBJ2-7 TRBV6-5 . CASSLGTASYEQYF TGTGCCAGCAGCCTAGGGACAGCCTCCTACGAGCAGTACTTC
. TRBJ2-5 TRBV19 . CASSLTSGETQYF TGTGCCAGTAGTCTCACTAGTGGCGAGACCCAGTACTTC
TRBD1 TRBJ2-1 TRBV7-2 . CASSPTTGGRFDEQFF TGTGCCAGCAGCCCAACGACAGGGGGCCGGTTTGATGAGCAGTTCTTC
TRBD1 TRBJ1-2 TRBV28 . CASSLGTGGRYGYTF TGTGCCAGCAGTCTAGGGACAGGGGGTCGATATGGCTACACCTTC